This T cell receptor (beta chain) was observed in a study of read filtering for tumor transcriptome and immune sequencing. Molecular barcoded adaptors covering alpha/delta and beta/gamma chains were used on approximately 400 ng RNA. One entry per CDR3 protein results from TCRdb running MiXCR on the reads. The sample records roughly 90,000 distinct CDR3 sequences, 20% to 25% being singletons. CDR3 length equals 15 residues. Germline V gives CDR1 LNHDA, CDR2 SQIVND (reference sequence). V dropped 3 bases and J dropped 2 bases, with 11 bases sitting between them. A few counts support this clonotype. Since a much larger clone is just one base distant, this may be a read error.

The chain recombines TRBV19 with TRBJ2-1; a weak D match, TRBD2 (5 bases). The TCR sequence derives from a donor at least 40 years old with multiple myeloma. The material sequenced was a population of CD138-negative cells sorted from bone marrow. The CDR3 DNA is TGTGCCAGTAGTATTGGGTCTAGCCCCTACAATGAGCAGTTCTTC. It encodes CASSIGSSPYNEQFF.